Listed below are T cell receptor beta chains from one sample, sequenced in a study of T cell responses to AZD1222 COVID-19 vaccine. Sequencing used immunoSEQ multiplex PCR; TCRdb keeps in-frame clones, though not all of them. This sample has approximately 130,000 clones, with roughly 92% found just once. The starting material was peripheral blood, obtained 28 days after the second AZD1222 dose. The receptors originated from an adult who received the AZD1222 COVID-19 vaccine. The CDR3 runs from the conserved cysteine through the conserved F or W. D genes are given only for firm matches. Only part of the rows carry a size: once, few, many, or a class if the clone is expanded.

CDR3 DNA: TGTGCCAGCAGCGTAGTCTTGACCCCGGGGCCCTACAATGAGCAGTTCTTC; CDR3 protein: CASSVVLTPGPYNEQFF; J gene: TRBJ2-1; V gene: TRBV9; D gene: .; clone size: .; CDR3 length: 17
CDR3 DNA: TGTGCCAGAAGCTTAGCGGCTAGCGGGAGGGCTGGAGGTGAGCAGTTCTTC; CDR3 protein: CARSLAASGRAGGEQFF; J gene: TRBJ2-1; V gene: TRBV5-3; D gene: TRBD2; clone size: .; CDR3 length: 17
CDR3 DNA: TGTGCCAGCAGCCCCGGACTGTCTCAGCCCCAGCATTTT; CDR3 protein: CASSPGLSQPQHF; J gene: TRBJ1-5; V gene: TRBV11-3; D gene: .; clone size: .; CDR3 length: 13
CDR3 DNA: TGTGCCAGCACTACCGTGGGTGGCCCTGAAGCTTTCTTT; CDR3 protein: CASTTVGGPEAFF; J gene: TRBJ1-1; V gene: TRBV7-2; D gene: .; clone size: .; CDR3 length: 13
CDR3 DNA: TGCGCCAGCAGCCCCCGGCGTACTAGCACAGATACGCAGTATTTT; CDR3 protein: CASSPRRTSTDTQYF; J gene: TRBJ2-3; V gene: TRBV5-1; D gene: .; clone size: .; CDR3 length: 15
CDR3 DNA: TGTGCCAGCAGCTTAGTGGGCACAGGGAACACCGGGGAGCTGTTTTTT; CDR3 protein: CASSLVGTGNTGELFF; J gene: TRBJ2-2; V gene: TRBV7-7; D gene: .; clone size: .; CDR3 length: 16
CDR3 DNA: TGTGCCTGGAGCTCCGGACCGGCTGGGGATACGCAGTATTTT; CDR3 protein: CAWSSGPAGDTQYF; J gene: TRBJ2-3; V gene: TRBV30; D gene: .; clone size: .; CDR3 length: 14
CDR3 DNA: TGTGCCAGCAGCTTAGAGGGGCGAGAAGCTTTCTTT; CDR3 protein: CASSLEGREAFF; J gene: TRBJ1-1; V gene: TRBV11-3; D gene: .; clone size: .; CDR3 length: 12
CDR3 DNA: TGTGCCAGCTCACCACCGTCCCAAGAAGAGACCCAGTACTTC; CDR3 protein: CASSPPSQEETQYF; J gene: TRBJ2-5; V gene: TRBV18; D gene: .; clone size: once; CDR3 length: 14
CDR3 DNA: TGTGCCAGTAGTATTGGTTTAACAGTACAAGAGACCCAGTACTTC; CDR3 protein: CASSIGLTVQETQYF; J gene: TRBJ2-5; V gene: TRBV19; D gene: .; clone size: .; CDR3 length: 15
CDR3 DNA: TGTGCCAGCAGTTTAAGGGACAGCTATGGCTACACCTTC; CDR3 protein: CASSLRDSYGYTF; J gene: TRBJ1-2; V gene: TRBV28; D gene: TRBD1; clone size: .; CDR3 length: 13
CDR3 DNA: TGTGCCAGCAGCCTTTCCGGGACAGGGTATGGCTACACCTTC; CDR3 protein: CASSLSGTGYGYTF; J gene: TRBJ1-2; V gene: TRBV5-5; D gene: TRBD1; clone size: .; CDR3 length: 14
CDR3 DNA: TGTGCCAGCAGCTTGGTTGGGACTAGGGGCAATGAGCAGTTCTTC; CDR3 protein: CASSLVGTRGNEQFF; J gene: TRBJ2-1; V gene: TRBV5-6; D gene: TRBD2; clone size: few; CDR3 length: 15
CDR3 DNA: TGTGCCAGCAGTCTGTCCCGGGACACCGGGGAGCTGTTTTTT; CDR3 protein: CASSLSRDTGELFF; J gene: TRBJ2-2; V gene: TRBV6-2/TRBV6-3; D gene: .; clone size: .; CDR3 length: 14
CDR3 DNA: TGTGCCAGCAGCTTGGGGGGGAGGGTCGAGGAGCTGTTTTTT; CDR3 protein: CASSLGGRVEELFF; J gene: TRBJ2-2; V gene: TRBV5-4; D gene: TRBD2; clone size: .; CDR3 length: 14
CDR3 DNA: TGTGCCAGCAGTTTAGCGGGAGGAGGCACAGATACGCAGTATTTT; CDR3 protein: CASSLAGGGTDTQYF; J gene: TRBJ2-3; V gene: TRBV28; D gene: TRBD2; clone size: .; CDR3 length: 15
CDR3 DNA: TGTGCCAGCAGCTTAGATGCGGGCGGGGGCATTGAGCAGTTCTTC; CDR3 protein: CASSLDAGGGIEQFF; J gene: TRBJ2-1; V gene: TRBV7-2; D gene: .; clone size: .; CDR3 length: 15
CDR3 DNA: TGTGCCAGCAGCCAAGATCTTAACGGGGGCAGCTCTGGAAACACCATATATTTT; CDR3 protein: CASSQDLNGGSSGNTIYF; J gene: TRBJ1-3; V gene: TRBV4-2; D gene: .; clone size: .; CDR3 length: 18
CDR3 DNA: TGTGCCAGTTTGGGAGCGGCCGCGGGCACAGATACGCAGTATTTT; CDR3 protein: CASLGAAAGTDTQYF; J gene: TRBJ2-3; V gene: TRBV19; D gene: .; clone size: .; CDR3 length: 15
CDR3 DNA: TGTGCCACCAGTGAAGCGGGACTCGCGAACACCGGGGAGCTGTTTTTT; CDR3 protein: CATSEAGLANTGELFF; J gene: TRBJ2-2; V gene: TRBV24-1; D gene: TRBD2; clone size: .; CDR3 length: 16
CDR3 DNA: TGTGCCAGCAGCCGCCTCGGTGTAGGGGGCGCCGAGCAGTACTTC; CDR3 protein: CASSRLGVGGAEQYF; J gene: TRBJ2-7; V gene: TRBV7-8; D gene: TRBD1; clone size: .; CDR3 length: 15
CDR3 DNA: TGTGCCAGCAGCGTAGGGGGGACACCTACTACCTACGAGCAGTACTTC; CDR3 protein: CASSVGGTPTTYEQYF; J gene: TRBJ2-7; V gene: TRBV9; D gene: .; clone size: .; CDR3 length: 16
CDR3 DNA: TGTGCCAGCAGTGAAGGGACAGTAGCACCCGTCACTGCGTTT; CDR3 protein: CASSEGTVAPVTAF; J gene: TRBJ1-6; V gene: TRBV2; D gene: .; clone size: .; CDR3 length: 14
CDR3 DNA: TGTGCCAGCTCGCGGAGGGAAGTACCCTCGGATGAGCAGTTCTTC; CDR3 protein: CASSRREVPSDEQFF; J gene: TRBJ2-1; V gene: TRBV18; D gene: .; clone size: .; CDR3 length: 15
CDR3 DNA: TGTGCCAGCAGCTTAGGACAGGGGTTTTTGGCTTTCTTT; CDR3 protein: CASSLGQGFLAFF; J gene: TRBJ1-1; V gene: TRBV7-2; D gene: TRBD1; clone size: .; CDR3 length: 13
CDR3 DNA: TGTGCCAGCAGTTTTACGGGAGGGAGCAACACCGGGGAGCTGTTTTTT; CDR3 protein: CASSFTGGSNTGELFF; J gene: TRBJ2-2; V gene: TRBV6-5; D gene: TRBD2; clone size: .; CDR3 length: 16
CDR3 DNA: TGCAGTGCTCGTACTGCCTACGAGCAGTACTTC; CDR3 protein: CSARTAYEQYF; J gene: TRBJ2-7; V gene: TRBV20-1; D gene: .; clone size: .; CDR3 length: 11
CDR3 DNA: TGTGCCTGGAGGGTCCCGGGGGGCGAAAAACTGTTTTTT; CDR3 protein: CAWRVPGGEKLFF; J gene: TRBJ1-4; V gene: TRBV30; D gene: .; clone size: .; CDR3 length: 13
CDR3 DNA: TGTGCCAGCAGCGTAGGAACAGGGCGAACTGAAGCTTTCTTT; CDR3 protein: CASSVGTGRTEAFF; J gene: TRBJ1-1; V gene: TRBV9; D gene: .; clone size: .; CDR3 length: 14
CDR3 DNA: TGTGCCAGCAGTACCGGGACGGGGCATCAGCCCCAGCATTTT; CDR3 protein: CASSTGTGHQPQHF; J gene: TRBJ1-5; V gene: TRBV6-6; D gene: .; clone size: .; CDR3 length: 14
CDR3 DNA: TGTGCCAGCAGCCGCCAGGGGACTAACTATGGCTACACCTTC; CDR3 protein: CASSRQGTNYGYTF; J gene: TRBJ1-2; V gene: TRBV3-1/TRBV3-2; D gene: .; clone size: .; CDR3 length: 14
CDR3 DNA: TGTGCCAGTAGTATATCAGGGGGCGCGCGGGAGACCCAGTACTTC; CDR3 protein: CASSISGGARETQYF; J gene: TRBJ2-5; V gene: TRBV19; D gene: TRBD1; clone size: .; CDR3 length: 15
CDR3 DNA: TGTGCCAGCAACCGGGGGGATGTCACTGAAGCTTTCTTT; CDR3 protein: CASNRGDVTEAFF; J gene: TRBJ1-1; V gene: TRBV12-3/TRBV12-4; D gene: .; clone size: .; CDR3 length: 13
CDR3 DNA: TGTGCCAGTAGTTCTCGGTTTAACTATAATTCACCCCTCCACTTT; CDR3 protein: CASSSRFNYNSPLHF; J gene: TRBJ1-6; V gene: TRBV19; D gene: .; clone size: .; CDR3 length: 15
CDR3 DNA: TGTGCCAGCAGAGTTACAGGGGGCGAGAACTATGGCTACACCTTC; CDR3 protein: CASRVTGGENYGYTF; J gene: TRBJ1-2; V gene: TRBV11-3; D gene: TRBD1; clone size: .; CDR3 length: 15
CDR3 DNA: TGTGCTAGTGGGGGAGGGGCCAGATACAATGAGCAGTTCTTC; CDR3 protein: CASGGGARYNEQFF; J gene: TRBJ2-1; V gene: TRBV12-5; D gene: TRBD2; clone size: once; CDR3 length: 14
CDR3 DNA: TGTGCCAGCAGTTTAAGGCCAATCCGCGGCCTTAACTATGGCTACACCTTC; CDR3 protein: CASSLRPIRGLNYGYTF; J gene: TRBJ1-2; V gene: TRBV27; D gene: .; clone size: .; CDR3 length: 17
CDR3 DNA: TGTGCCAGTAGCACTGGACGGGTGTATAATTCACCCCTCCACTTT; CDR3 protein: CASSTGRVYNSPLHF; J gene: TRBJ1-6; V gene: TRBV19; D gene: .; clone size: .; CDR3 length: 15
CDR3 DNA: TGTGCCAGTAATCAGGGCGGTTCTGGAGATACGCAGTATTTT; CDR3 protein: CASNQGGSGDTQYF; J gene: TRBJ2-3; V gene: TRBV19; D gene: .; clone size: .; CDR3 length: 14
CDR3 DNA: TGTGCCAGCACCTCTCGGGACAGGGCTGGAAACACCATATATTTT; CDR3 protein: CASTSRDRAGNTIYF; J gene: TRBJ1-3; V gene: TRBV7-9; D gene: TRBD1; clone size: .; CDR3 length: 15
CDR3 DNA: TGTGCCAGCAGCCAAGAGCTATTTGAAAAACTGTTTTTT; CDR3 protein: CASSQELFEKLFF; J gene: TRBJ1-4; V gene: TRBV4-2; D gene: .; clone size: .; CDR3 length: 13
CDR3 DNA: TGTGCCAGTAGTAATGGGGGCGGTCATGAAAAACTGTTTTTT; CDR3 protein: CASSNGGGHEKLFF; J gene: TRBJ1-4; V gene: TRBV19; D gene: .; clone size: .; CDR3 length: 14
CDR3 DNA: TGTGCCAGCTCACCAGGCTGGAGCTCCTACAATGAGCAGTTCTTC; CDR3 protein: CASSPGWSSYNEQFF; J gene: TRBJ2-1; V gene: TRBV18; D gene: .; clone size: .; CDR3 length: 15
CDR3 DNA: TGTGCCAGCAGCTTATCGGGACAGGGAGGAAACACCATATATTTT; CDR3 protein: CASSLSGQGGNTIYF; J gene: TRBJ1-3; V gene: TRBV5-4; D gene: TRBD1; clone size: .; CDR3 length: 15